Here is one TCR beta chain with its context. The sample is drawn from a study of blood T cell repertoires in COVID-19. Using immunoSEQ multiplex PCR, the repertoire was profiled, and TCRdb retains in-frame clones only, with some absent. The data contain 150,000 to 200,000 clones, about four fifths of them singletons. The germline CDR1 and CDR2 sequences are SGHTA and FQGTGA. This CDR3 is 15 amino acids long. V lost 5 bases and J 0 bases, leaving 12 bases between the germline ends. This chain connects TRBV7-3 to TRBJ2-3; maybe TRBD1 (5 bases). This sequence originates from a man over 45 who had recovered from COVID-19. The sample was PBMCs or T cells enriched from blood (not recorded which). CDR3 coding DNA: TGTGCCAGCAGCACAATCCCAGGGAGCACAGATACGCAGTATTTT. Protein product: CASSTIPGSTDTQYF. Using reference TRBV7-3 and TRBJ2-3 for the parts outside the CDR3, the full variable domain is GAGVSQTPSNKVTEKGKYVELRCDPISGHTALYWYRQSLGQGPEFLIYFQGTGAADDSGLPNDRFFAVRPEGSVSTLKIQRTERGDSAVYLCASSTIPGSTDTQYFGPGTRLTVL.